Each of the 5 T cell receptor beta chains below was sequenced from the same sample in a study of blood T cell repertoires in COVID-19. This table comes from immunoSEQ multiplex PCR, and its TCRdb copy is limited to in-frame clones, with some not included. Of tens of thousands of clones listed, less than 80% were seen once; the top ten hold about 4.2%. The sequencing sample was made of peripheral blood. These receptors were taken from a woman between 45 and 65 years old with acute or convalescent COVID-19.

J is TRBJ1-5 and V is TRBV5-8; possibly TRBD1 for D (6 bases). The CDR3 length is 14 residues. The V end was cut by 1 base, the J end by 5 bases, with 10 bases between. Germline assignment: CDR1 SGHTS and CDR2 YDEGEE. In nucleotides, the CDR3 is TGTGCCAGCAGCTTGACAGGGAGGGATCAGCCCCAGCATTTT. Its protein is CASSLTGRDQPQHF.

This clone has a handful of counts. The chain joins TRBV19 to TRBJ2-5; 10 nucleotides line up with TRBD1. The CDR3 spans 15 residues. Germline-derived CDR1 and CDR2 are LNHDA and SQIVND (reference sequence). The junction had 8 bases not matched to a gene; V was cut back by 5 bases and J by 5 bases. The CDR3 bases are TGTGCCAGTAGTCCCGACAGGGGGCCTAGCGAGACCCAGTACTTC. Amino acids: CASSPDRGPSETQYF.

This clone came up once. The chain has TRBV20-1 and TRBJ1-1; D perhaps matches TRBD1 (6 bases). The CDR3 sequence is 14 residues long. Germline V gene sequence: CDR1 DFQATT, CDR2 SNEGSKA (reference sequence). V lost 3 bases, J lost 3 bases, and 14 bases lay in between. CDR3 sequence reads: CSASLGAWDTEAFF. CDR3 nucleotide sequence: TGCAGTGCTAGTTTGGGGGCTTGGGACACTGAAGCTTTCTTT.

The chain couples TRBV28 to TRBJ1-1; 8 nucleotides match TRBD1. CDR1 is MDHEN and CDR2 is SYDVKM in the germline V gene. V trimming: 5 bases; J trimming: 4 bases; junction bases outside the gene matches: 6. There are 14 residues in the CDR3. Here the CDR3 reads CASSGQGLSTEAFF. CDR3 DNA sequence: TGTGCCAGCAGTGGACAGGGTTTGTCCACTGAAGCTTTCTTT.

The chain carries TRBV12-3 or TRBV12-4 and TRBJ1-2; D not certain. The V and J ends lost 2 bases and 8 bases respectively, with 9 bases between them. There are 12 residues in the CDR3. The CDR3 region is CASSLTKSGYTF. CDR3 DNA sequence: TGTGCCAGCAGTTTAACAAAATCCGGCTACACCTTC.